This passage covers 11 T cell receptor beta chains from one sample sequenced in a study of T cell clonotyping in hematopoietic cell transplantation. The protocol was immunoSEQ multiplex PCR, while the TCRdb copy is restricted to in-frame clones and leaves out a portion. The data show roughly 30,000 clones, 92% seen once. The sequencing here drew on PBMCs, taken 100 days after allogeneic stem cell transplant. The receptor source for this set is a female patient in her forties or fifties who had an allogeneic stem cell transplant from a related donor, so the T cells may come from the graft donor. Some clones in this sample may be carry-over from other donors' samples.

V usage is TRBV30 and J usage is TRBJ1-6; a possible D gene is TRBD1 (6 bases). Trimming pared 0 bases from V and 9 bases from J, leaving 12 bases between. CDR3 length: 14 amino acids. Germline values: CDR1 GTSNPN, CDR2 SVGIG (reference sequence). The CDR3 loop is CAWSVGGYGSPLHF. The CDR3 DNA reads as TGTGCCTGGAGTGTAGGGGGGTACGGTTCACCCCTCCACTTT.

V usage is TRBV7-9 and J usage is TRBJ2-5, with a weak D call TRBD1 (5 bases). This CDR3 is 14 amino acids long. Per germline, CDR1 SEHNR and CDR2 FQNEAQ (reference sequence). V shed 7 bases and J shed 5 bases, with 17 bases lying between them. CDR3 bases: TGTGCCAGCACCTTCGAAGGGGCCGGGGAGACCCAGTACTTC. Translating it yields CASTFEGAGETQYF.

V usage is TRBV23-1 and J usage is TRBJ2-5; possible D gene TRBD1, 5 bases. TRBV23-1 is flagged as an ORF with uncertain function. The V gene lost 7 bases and the J gene lost 1 base, with 13 bases spanning the gap. This CDR3 is 14 amino acids long. The CDR3 DNA reads as TGCGCCAGCACTCCCCGACAGAGCCAAGAGACCCAGTACTTC. This gives the protein CASTPRQSQETQYF.

The chain couples TRBV6-1 to TRBJ1-2; D possibly corresponds to TRBD1 (5 bases). CDR3 length equals 14 residues. Between the trimmed V and J ends, which lost 3 bases and 3 bases, there was a span of 11 bases. CDR1 and CDR2 from the germline V gene are MNHNS and SASEGT. CDR3 loop: CASSEPTVYYGYTF. The CDR3 DNA follows: TGTGCCAGCAGTGAGCCGACAGTTTACTATGGCTACACCTTC.

V is TRBV29-1 and J is TRBJ1-1, with D hard to call. The CDR3 spans 13 residues. Germline V gene data show CDR1 as SQVTM and CDR2 as ANQGSEA. The V and J ends lost 4 bases and 5 bases respectively, with 14 bases between them. As DNA, the CDR3 is TGCAGCGTTGGCTGGGGAGGATTAACTGAAGCTTTCTTT. This translates into CSVGWGGLTEAFF.

This sequence joins TRBV10-2 and TRBJ2-7; D may be TRBD2 (7 bases). Germline V CDR1 and CDR2: WSHSY, SAAADI. The CDR3 has 12 residues. Trimming removed 6 bases at V and 6 bases at J, with 12 bases between. CDR3 nucleotides: TGCGCCAGCAGAACAGGGAGGGGCGAGCAGTACTTC. Translating it yields CASRTGRGEQYF.

This chain joins TRBV6-6 and TRBJ1-1, with a tentative D call TRBD1 (6 bases). CDR1 and CDR2 from the germline V gene are MNHNY and SVGAGI (reference sequence). CDR3 size: 14 residues. Trimming stripped 2 bases from V and 2 bases from J, with 9 bases between. The DNA for the CDR3 is TGTGCCAGCAGTTACAGCGGGGGCAACACTGAAGCTTTCTTT. This codes for CASSYSGGNTEAFF.

This sequence joins TRBV5-6 and TRBJ2-7; 9 nucleotides match TRBD1. The ends lost 1 base at V and 6 bases at J; junction bases unmatched: 2. CDR1 SGHDT and CDR2 YYEEEE come from the germline V gene. This CDR3 is built from 13 residues. CDR3 nucleotide sequence: TGTGCCAGCAGCTTGAACAGGGGGCTCGAGCAGTACTTC. This translates into CASSLNRGLEQYF.

V gene TRBV2 combines with J gene TRBJ2-7; no firm D call. The CDR3 is made up of 12 amino acids. CDR1 SNHLY and CDR2 FYNNEI come from the germline V gene. Trimming cost V 7 bases and J 3 bases, with 10 bases left between them. The CDR3 protein is CASKGRNYEQYF. CDR3 DNA sequence: TGTGCCAGCAAAGGCAGGAACTACGAGCAGTACTTC.

The chain uses TRBV30 and TRBJ1-2, with D possibly TRBD1 on 5 matching bases. The CDR3 spans 17 residues. Germline V lookup: CDR1 GTSNPN, CDR2 SVGIG (reference sequence). Trimming shortened V by 2 bases and J by 6 bases, and 25 bases separated the two germline ends. The CDR3 sequence: CAWSQEHQGSPPNGYTF. The CDR3 DNA reads as TGTGCCTGGAGTCAAGAACACCAGGGCTCACCCCCCAATGGCTACACCTTC.

This chain links TRBV5-1 with TRBJ1-6, with D hard to call. The germline V gene encodes CDR1 SGHRS and CDR2 YFSETQ. The CDR3 length is 16 residues. V lost 1 base to trimming and J lost 9 bases, with 17 bases between them. The chain's CDR3 is CASSLSGVSRSSPLHF. The CDR3 bases are TGCGCCAGCAGCTTGAGCGGGGTCTCTAGGAGTTCACCCCTCCACTTT. The full variable domain, with the rest looked up from reference TRBV5-1 and TRBJ1-6, is KAGVTQTPRYLIKTRGQQVTLSCSPISGHRSVSWYQQTPGQGLQFLFEYFSETQRNKGNFPGRFSGRQFSNSRSEMNVSTLELGDSALYLCASSLSGVSRSSPLHFGNGTRLTVT.